The clone carrying this T cell receptor (beta chain) was detected once. The target antigen is unknown. The junction does not match germline at one end; this may be a read error. The record originates from a study of T cells in Graves' hyperthyroidism and ophthalmopathy. Study results and limitations: Most thyroid clonotypes expanded above 0.001 appeared in blood too.

The CDR3 length is 14 residues. Germline V gene data show CDR1 as MDHEN and CDR2 as SYDVKM. TCR beta CDR3 sequences were amplified from RNA transcripts. HTBI primers were employed in a first-round RT-PCR of the TCR CDR3. TCRdb redid the calling of the multiplex PCR reads with MiXCR, one entry per CDR3 protein. The sample shows 600,000 or so distinct CDR3 sequences, 12% to 15% of them seen only once. Sequenced: blood. The source of this sequence is a woman in her late teens or twenties with Graves' ophthalmopathy. The genes are TRBV28 and TRBJ2-1, with 9 bases that match TRBD1. DNA for the CDR3: TGTGCCAGCAGCCACGGACAGGGGACGAATGGGCAGTTCTTC. Its translation: CASSHGQGTNGQFF. The complete variable domain, with remaining parts taken from reference TRBV28 and TRBJ2-1, reads DVKVTQSSRYLVKRTGEKVFLECVQDMDHENMFWYRQDPGLGLRLIYFSYDVKMKEKGDIPEGYSVSREKKERFSLILESASTNQTSMYLCASSHGQGTNGQFFGPGTRLTVL.